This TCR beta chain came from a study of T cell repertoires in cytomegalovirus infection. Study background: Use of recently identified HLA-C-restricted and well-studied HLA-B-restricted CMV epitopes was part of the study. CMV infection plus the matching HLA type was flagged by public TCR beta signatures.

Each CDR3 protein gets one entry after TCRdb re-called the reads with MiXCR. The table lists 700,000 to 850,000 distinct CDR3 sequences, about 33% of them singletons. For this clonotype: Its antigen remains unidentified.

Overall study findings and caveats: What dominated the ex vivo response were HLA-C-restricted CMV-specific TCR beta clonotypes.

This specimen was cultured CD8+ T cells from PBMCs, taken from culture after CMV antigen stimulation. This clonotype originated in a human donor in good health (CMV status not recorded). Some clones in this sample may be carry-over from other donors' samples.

The CDR3 loop reads CASSFNLRQEGQETQYF. CDR3 DNA sequence: TGTGCCAGCAGTTTCAACCTTAGACAGGAGGGACAAGAGACCCAGTACTTC. The chain carries TRBV28 and TRBJ2-5; D could derive from TRBD1 or TRBD2 (6 bases each). Trimming pared 3 bases from V and 2 bases from J, leaving 19 bases between. The CDR3 covers 17 residues. CDR1 and CDR2 (germline): MDHEN, SYDVKM.